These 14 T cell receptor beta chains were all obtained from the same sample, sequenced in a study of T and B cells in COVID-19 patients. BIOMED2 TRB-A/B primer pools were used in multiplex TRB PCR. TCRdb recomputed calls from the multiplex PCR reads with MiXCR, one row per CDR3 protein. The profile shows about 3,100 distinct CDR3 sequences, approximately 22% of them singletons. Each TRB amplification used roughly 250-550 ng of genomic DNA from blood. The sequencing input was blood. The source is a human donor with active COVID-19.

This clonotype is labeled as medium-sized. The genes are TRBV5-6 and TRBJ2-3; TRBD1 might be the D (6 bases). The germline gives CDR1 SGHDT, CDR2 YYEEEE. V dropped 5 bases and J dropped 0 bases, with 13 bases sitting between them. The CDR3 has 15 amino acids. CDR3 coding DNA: TGTGCCAGCAGACCTCAGGGGCGAAGCACAGATACGCAGTATTTT. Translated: CASRPQGRSTDTQYF. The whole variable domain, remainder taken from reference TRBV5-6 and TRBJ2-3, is DAGVTQSPTHLIKTRGQQVTLRCSPKSGHDTVSWYQQALGQGPQFIFQYYEEEERQRGNFPDRFSGHQFPNYSSELNVNALLLGDSALYLCASRPQGRSTDTQYFGPGTRLTVL.

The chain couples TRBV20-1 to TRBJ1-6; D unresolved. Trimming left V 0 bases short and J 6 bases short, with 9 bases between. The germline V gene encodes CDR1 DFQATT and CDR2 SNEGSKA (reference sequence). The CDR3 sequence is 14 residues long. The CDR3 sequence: CSARERAGNSPLHF. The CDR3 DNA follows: TGCAGTGCTAGAGAAAGGGCGGGTAATTCACCCCTCCACTTT.

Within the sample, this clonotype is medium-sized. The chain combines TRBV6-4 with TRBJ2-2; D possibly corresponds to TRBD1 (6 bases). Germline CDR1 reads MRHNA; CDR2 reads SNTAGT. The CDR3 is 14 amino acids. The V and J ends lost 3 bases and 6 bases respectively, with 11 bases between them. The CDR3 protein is CASSEVAGAGELFF. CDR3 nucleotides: TGTGCCAGCAGTGAGGTGGCAGGGGCCGGGGAGCTGTTTTTT.

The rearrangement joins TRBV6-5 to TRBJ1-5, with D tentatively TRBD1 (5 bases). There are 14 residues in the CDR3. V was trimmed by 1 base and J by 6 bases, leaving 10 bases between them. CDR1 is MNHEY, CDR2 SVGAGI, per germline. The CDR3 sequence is CASSYLGGSQPQHF. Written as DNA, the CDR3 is TGTGCCAGCAGTTACTTGGGGGGAAGTCAGCCCCAGCATTTT.

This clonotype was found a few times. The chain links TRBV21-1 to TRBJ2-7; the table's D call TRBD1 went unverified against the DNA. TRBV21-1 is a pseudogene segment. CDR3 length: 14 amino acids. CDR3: CASRRDPSSYEQYF. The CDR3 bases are TGTGCCAGCAGACGGGACCCTAGCTCCTACGAGCAGTACTTC.

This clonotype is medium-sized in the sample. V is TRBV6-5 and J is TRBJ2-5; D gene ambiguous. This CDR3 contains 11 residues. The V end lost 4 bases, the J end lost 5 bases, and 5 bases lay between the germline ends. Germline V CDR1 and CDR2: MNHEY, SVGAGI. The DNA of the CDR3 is TGTGCCAGCAGTTCCCAGGAGACCCAGTACTTC. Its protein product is CASSSQETQYF.

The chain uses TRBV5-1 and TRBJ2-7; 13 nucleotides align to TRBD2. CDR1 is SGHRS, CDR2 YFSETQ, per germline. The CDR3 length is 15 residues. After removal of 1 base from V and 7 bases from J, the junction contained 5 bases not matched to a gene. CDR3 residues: CASSLTSGRAGEQYF. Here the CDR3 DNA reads TGCGCCAGCAGCTTGACTAGCGGGAGGGCCGGGGAGCAGTACTTC.

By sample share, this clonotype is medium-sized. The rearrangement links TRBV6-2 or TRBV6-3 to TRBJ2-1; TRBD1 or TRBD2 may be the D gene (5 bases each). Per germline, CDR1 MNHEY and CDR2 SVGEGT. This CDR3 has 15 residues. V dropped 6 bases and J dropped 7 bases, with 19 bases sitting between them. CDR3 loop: CASSYLGHRGNEQFF. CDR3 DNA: TGTGCCAGCAGCTATTTAGGACATAGAGGGAATGAGCAGTTCTTC.

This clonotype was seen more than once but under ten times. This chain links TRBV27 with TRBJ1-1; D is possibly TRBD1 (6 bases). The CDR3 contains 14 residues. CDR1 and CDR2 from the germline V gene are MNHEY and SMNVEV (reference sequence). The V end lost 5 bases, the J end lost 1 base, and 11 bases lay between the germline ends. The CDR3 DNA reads TGTGCCAGCAGTCCACAGGGACCGAACACTGAAGCTTTCTTT. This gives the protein CASSPQGPNTEAFF.

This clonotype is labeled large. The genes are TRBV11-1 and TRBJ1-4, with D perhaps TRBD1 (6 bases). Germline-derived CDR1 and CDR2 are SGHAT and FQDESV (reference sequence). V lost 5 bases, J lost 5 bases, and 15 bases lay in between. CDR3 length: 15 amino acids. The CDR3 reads CASSPSTGGNEKLFF. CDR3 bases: TGTGCCAGCAGCCCTTCGACAGGAGGAAATGAAAAACTGTTTTTT.

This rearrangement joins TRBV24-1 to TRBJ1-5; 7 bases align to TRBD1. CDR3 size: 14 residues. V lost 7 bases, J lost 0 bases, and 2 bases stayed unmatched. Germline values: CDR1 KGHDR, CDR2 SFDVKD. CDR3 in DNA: TGTGCCACCAGCCGACAGGGTAGCAATCAGCCCCAGCATTTT. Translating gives CATSRQGSNQPQHF.

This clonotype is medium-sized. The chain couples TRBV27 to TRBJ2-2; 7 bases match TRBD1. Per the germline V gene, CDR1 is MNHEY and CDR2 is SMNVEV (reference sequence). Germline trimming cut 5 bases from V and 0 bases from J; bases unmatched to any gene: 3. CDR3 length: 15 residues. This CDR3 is CASSADRANTGELFF. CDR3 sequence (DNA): TGTGCCAGCAGTGCCGACAGGGCGAACACCGGGGAGCTGTTTTTT.

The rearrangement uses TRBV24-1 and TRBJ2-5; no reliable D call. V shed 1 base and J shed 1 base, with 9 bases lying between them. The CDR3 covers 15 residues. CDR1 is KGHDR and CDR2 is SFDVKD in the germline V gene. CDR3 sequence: CATSDLGELQETQYF. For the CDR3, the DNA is TGTGCCACCAGTGATTTAGGAGAGCTCCAAGAGACCCAGTACTTC.

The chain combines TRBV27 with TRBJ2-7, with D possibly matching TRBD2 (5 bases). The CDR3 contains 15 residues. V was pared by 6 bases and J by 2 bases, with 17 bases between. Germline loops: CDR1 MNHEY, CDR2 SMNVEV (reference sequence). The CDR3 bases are TGTGCCAGCAGCTTACAAAACGGGGAAACCTACGAGCAGTACTTC. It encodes CASSLQNGETYEQYF.